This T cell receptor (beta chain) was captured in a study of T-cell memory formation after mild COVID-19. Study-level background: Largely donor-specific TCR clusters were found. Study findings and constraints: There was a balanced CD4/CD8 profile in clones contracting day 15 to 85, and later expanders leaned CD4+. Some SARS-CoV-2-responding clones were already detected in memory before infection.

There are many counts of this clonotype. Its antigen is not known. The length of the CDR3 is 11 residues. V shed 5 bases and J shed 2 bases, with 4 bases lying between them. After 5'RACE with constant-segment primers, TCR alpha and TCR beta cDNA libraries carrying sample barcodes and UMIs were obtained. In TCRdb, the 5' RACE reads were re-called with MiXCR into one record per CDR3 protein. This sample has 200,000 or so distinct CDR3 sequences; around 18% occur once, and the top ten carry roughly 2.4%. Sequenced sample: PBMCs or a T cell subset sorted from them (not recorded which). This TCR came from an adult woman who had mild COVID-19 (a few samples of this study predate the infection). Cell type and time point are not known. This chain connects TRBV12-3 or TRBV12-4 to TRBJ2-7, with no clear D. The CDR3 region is CASSTTYEQYF. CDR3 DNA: TGTGCCAGCAGTACCACCTACGAGCAGTACTTC.